This record concerns one TCR beta chain sequence. Followed over time, Seattle patients had been enrolled while infection was active. The sample originates from a study of blood T cell repertoires in COVID-19. Study information: Researchers got acute and convalescent COVID-19 samples from the United States, Italy and Spain.

Original methodology: Reference gene primer amplification yielded estimated nucleated cell counts. Method: immunoSEQ multiplex PCR; TCRdb's copy keeps in-frame clones and lacks some. V and J calls and clone size are those listed in that table; D and trimming were worked out from the DNA. The profile shows under 300,000 clones, around 89% of them singletons. After removal of 3 bases from V and 5 bases from J, the junction contained 7 bases not matched to a gene. The CDR3 contains 16 residues. CDR1 is KGHSH and CDR2 is LQKENI in the germline V gene. The sequence was obtained from a woman in her sixties or seventies with COVID-19, enrolled during active disease. J is TRBJ1-6 and V is TRBV18, with 7 bases aligning to TRBD1. Sample: peripheral blood. In DNA, the CDR3 is TGTGCCAGCTCACCTACAGGGGCGCGCGATAATTCACCCCTCCACTTT. Translation: CASSPTGARDNSPLHF.